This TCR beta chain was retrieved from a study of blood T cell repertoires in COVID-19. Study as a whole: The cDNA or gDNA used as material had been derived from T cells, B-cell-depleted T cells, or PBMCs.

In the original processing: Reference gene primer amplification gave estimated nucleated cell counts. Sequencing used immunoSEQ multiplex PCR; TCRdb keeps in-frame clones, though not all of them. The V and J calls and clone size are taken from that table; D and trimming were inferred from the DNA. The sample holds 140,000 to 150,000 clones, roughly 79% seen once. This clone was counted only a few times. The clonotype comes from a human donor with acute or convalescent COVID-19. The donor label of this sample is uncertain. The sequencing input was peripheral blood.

CDR3 bases: TGTGCCAGCTCACCAACCGGGACAGACCTTGCCGAGCAGTACTTC. It codes for CASSPTGTDLAEQYF. The rearrangement uses TRBV18 and TRBJ2-7; TRBD1 matches at 7 bases. The CDR3 is made up of 15 amino acids. Germline V lookup: CDR1 KGHSH, CDR2 LQKENI. V was pared by 2 bases and J by 6 bases, with 10 bases of the junction left unmatched.